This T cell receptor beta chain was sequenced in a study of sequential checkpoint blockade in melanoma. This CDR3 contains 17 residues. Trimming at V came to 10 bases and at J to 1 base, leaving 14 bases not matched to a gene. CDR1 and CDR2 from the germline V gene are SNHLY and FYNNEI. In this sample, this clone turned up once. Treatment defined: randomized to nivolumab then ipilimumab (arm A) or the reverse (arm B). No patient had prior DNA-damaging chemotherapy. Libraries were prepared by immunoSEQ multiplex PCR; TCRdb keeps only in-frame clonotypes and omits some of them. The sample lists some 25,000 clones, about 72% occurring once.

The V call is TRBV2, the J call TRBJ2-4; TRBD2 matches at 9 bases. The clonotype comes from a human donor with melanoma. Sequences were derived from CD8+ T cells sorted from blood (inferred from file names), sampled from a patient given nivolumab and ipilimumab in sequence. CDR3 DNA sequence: TGTGCCAACCCTAAAGGACTAGCGAGTTTGGCCAAAAACATTCAGTACTTC. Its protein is CANPKGLASLAKNIQYF.